This T cell receptor beta chain emerged from a study of CD8+ T cells in alopecia areata. Following RNA extraction, reverse transcription yielded cDNA that acted as the sequencing template. Repertoires were generated with immunoSEQ multiplex PCR, while TCRdb's copy carries only in-frame clones and drops some. The sample holds just under 65,000 clones, just over 45% seen once. This clone was seen a few times. The treatment: oral pan-JAK inhibitor, 5-10 mg twice daily. This CDR3 contains 12 residues. Between the trimmed V and J ends, which lost 4 bases and 4 bases, there was a span of 6 bases. Germline CDR1 is LGHNA and CDR2 is YNFKEQ.

Here the sequenced sample was CD8+ T cells sorted from blood, taken at approximately week 37, from a patient treated with tofacitinib. The genes are TRBV4-2 and TRBJ2-3; D assignment may be TRBD1 or TRBD2 (5 bases each). The source of this sequence is a human donor with alopecia areata. The CDR3 reads CASSLGADTQYF. CDR3 in DNA: TGTGCCAGCAGCCTGGGGGCAGATACGCAGTATTTT.